This T cell receptor beta chain was captured by sequencing in a study of early T cells in non-severe SARS-CoV-2 infection. For the study at large: RNA in bulk from unsorted whole blood was sequenced, and chains were unpaired.

This clonotype was seen a few times. One entry per CDR3 protein, called by TCRdb with MiXCR from the 5' RACE reads. The sample includes some 61,000 distinct CDR3 sequences, around 9.3% seen only once; the top ten take less than 25%. The CDR3 loop spans 16 amino acids. With 0 bases removed from V and 1 base from J, the gap between germline ends came to 12 bases. Germline assignment: CDR1 DFQATT and CDR2 SNEGSKA (reference sequence). The sample was whole blood. This TCR was recovered from an adult who was a healthcare worker with PCR-confirmed SARS-CoV-2 infection or an uninfected control (not recorded which). The chain links TRBV20-1 to TRBJ2-2; D perhaps matches TRBD1 (6 bases). CDR3 coding DNA: TGCAGTGCTAGAGATTTAGTCAGGGGGAACACCGGGGAGCTGTTTTTT. Its translation: CSARDLVRGNTGELFF.